These 14 T cell receptor beta chains originate from one sample sequenced in a study of T cell changes during pregnancy in multiple sclerosis. Libraries were prepared by immunoSEQ multiplex PCR; TCRdb keeps only in-frame clonotypes and omits some of them. The table has 38,000 or so clones, about 93% seen once. This material consisted of CD4+ T cells from peripheral blood mononuclear cells, taken in the second trimester of pregnancy. The receptors stem from a female donor in good health, enrolled as a control in a pregnancy study.

The gene calls are TRBV7-2 and TRBJ2-7; 11 bases are a match to TRBD2. J gave up 1 base and V 5 bases, and 4 bases lay outside the gene matches. From germline, CDR1 is SGHTA and CDR2 FQGNSA. This CDR3 contains 15 residues. DNA of the CDR3: TGTGCCAGCAGCCCCCGACTAGCGGGATCCTACGAGCAGTACTTC. Amino acids: CASSPRLAGSYEQYF.

V and J are TRBV29-1 and TRBJ2-5; D is ambiguous. With 7 bases removed from V and 2 bases from J, the gap between germline ends came to 11 bases. Germline V CDR1 and CDR2: SQVTM, ANQGSEA. The CDR3 has 12 amino acids. CDR3 loop: CSAEAFQETQYF. The CDR3 bases are TGCAGCGCCGAGGCCTTTCAAGAGACCCAGTACTTC. Combining the CDR3 with reference TRBV29-1 and TRBJ2-5 gives the whole variable domain SAVISQKPSRDICQRGTSLTIQCQVDSQVTMMFWYRQQPGQSLTLIATANQGSEATYESGFVIDKFPISRPNLTFSTLTVSNMSPEDSSIYLCSAEAFQETQYFGPGTRLLVL.

This sequence joins TRBV19 and TRBJ1-1; 10 nucleotides agree with TRBD1. This CDR3 is built from 17 residues. The germline CDR1 and CDR2 sequences are LNHDA and SQIVND (reference sequence). J gave up 0 bases and V 4 bases, and 8 bases lay outside the gene matches. The chain's CDR3 is CASSTDRGRSMNTEAFF. In DNA form, the CDR3 reads TGTGCCAGTAGTACTGACAGGGGGCGTAGTATGAACACTGAAGCTTTCTTT.

V and J are TRBV7-8 and TRBJ2-5; no firm D call. The germline gives CDR1 SGHVS, CDR2 FQNEAQ. The V and J ends lost 6 bases and 3 bases respectively, with 14 bases between them. CDR3 length: 14 amino acids. CDR3 loop: CASRDARREETQYF. CDR3 nucleotide sequence: TGTGCCAGCAGAGATGCCCGACGGGAAGAGACCCAGTACTTC.

CDR3 residues: CAWRREFYTEAFF. The CDR3 nucleotides read TGTGCCTGGAGACGGGAATTTTACACTGAAGCTTTCTTT. This chain joins TRBV30 and TRBJ1-1; D remains unclear. This CDR3 region has 13 residues. Trimming cost V 3 bases and J 3 bases, with 11 bases left between them. Germline CDR1 reads GTSNPN; CDR2 reads SVGIG (reference sequence).

The V and J genes are TRBV6-6 and TRBJ2-7, with 7 bases lining up with TRBD2. V was clipped by 8 bases and J by 1 base; unmatched bases: 5. The CDR3 consists of 13 residues. The germline V gene has CDR1 MNHNY and CDR2 SVGAGI (reference sequence). The CDR3, as DNA: TGTGCCAGCGGTCAGGGAGGGTCCTACGAGCAGTACTTC. Its translation: CASGQGGSYEQYF.

The CDR3 bases are TGTGCCAGCCAACTCAACCCCGGACAGGGAGGGCCTGAAGCTTTCTTT. Translated: CASQLNPGQGGPEAFF. The rearrangement links TRBV28 to TRBJ1-1; TRBD1 matches 8 bases. Trimming removed 8 bases from V and 6 bases from J; junction bases left unmatched: 17. CDR3 length: 16 amino acids. Per the germline V gene, CDR1 is MDHEN and CDR2 is SYDVKM.

This clone has a single count. The chain employs TRBV5-1 and TRBJ1-3, with 7 bases lining up with TRBD1. The CDR3 spans 15 residues. Trimming cost V 3 bases and J 0 bases; bases outside gene matches: 3. Per the germline V gene, CDR1 is SGHRS and CDR2 is YFSETQ. The CDR3 sequence: CASSSDRHSGNTIYF. Here the CDR3 DNA reads TGCGCCAGCAGCTCGGACAGGCACTCTGGAAACACCATATATTTT.

The chain has TRBV19 and TRBJ1-2; a possible D gene is TRBD1 (6 bases). The germline V and J ends were trimmed by 6 bases and 4 bases, with 18 bases remaining between them. Germline-derived CDR1 and CDR2 are LNHDA and SQIVND (reference sequence). The CDR3 extends over 15 amino acids. In DNA, the CDR3 is TGTGCCAGTAGCCGTCGGGACAATGATATCTATGGCTACACCTTC. This gives the protein CASSRRDNDIYGYTF.

The chain employs TRBV10-3 and TRBJ2-3, with unresolved D. Germline loops: CDR1 ENHRY, CDR2 SYGVKD. This CDR3 region has 13 residues. V dropped 0 bases and J dropped 2 bases, with 3 bases sitting between them. CDR3 region: CAISESVTDTQYF. In DNA form, the CDR3 reads TGTGCCATCAGTGAGTCCGTCACAGATACGCAGTATTTT.

CDR3 protein: CASSWTGGTGNTIYF. The CDR3 bases are TGTGCCAGCAGCTGGACAGGGGGGACTGGAAACACCATATATTTT. The chain joins TRBV5-4 to TRBJ1-3; 10 bases line up with TRBD1. The germline gives CDR1 SGHNT, CDR2 YYREEE (reference sequence). This CDR3 comprises 15 residues. With V trimmed by 3 bases and J by 2 bases, 2 bases remained unmatched.

The chain joins TRBV4-3 to TRBJ2-5; D gene unclear. The CDR3 spans 15 residues. Trimming took off 0 bases at V and 2 bases at J, with 10 bases between the two ends. Germline CDR1 reads LGHNA; CDR2 reads YSLEER. CDR3 DNA sequence: TGCGCCAGCAGCCAAGAACTCGATGTTCAAGAGACCCAGTACTTC. Translating it yields CASSQELDVQETQYF.

The V call is TRBV11-2, the J call TRBJ2-1, with 8 positions matching TRBD1. The CDR3 length is 17 residues. Germline CDR1 SGHAT, CDR2 FQNNGV. V shed 5 bases and J 7 bases; nucleotides not matched to a gene: 16. The CDR3 here is CASSQGGAGGWRNEQFF. The DNA for the CDR3 is TGTGCCAGCAGCCAAGGCGGGGCAGGGGGCTGGAGGAATGAGCAGTTCTTC.

CDR3 nucleotide sequence: TGTGCCAGCAGGGCATTCAGGATCGCCCTCGGGGACTATGGCTACACCTTC. Protein sequence: CASRAFRIALGDYGYTF. The chain has TRBV7-9 and TRBJ1-2, with unresolved D. Germline V lookup: CDR1 SEHNR, CDR2 FQNEAQ (reference sequence). CDR3 size: 17 residues. The germline V and J ends were trimmed by 6 bases and 3 bases, with 23 bases remaining between them.